This T cell receptor beta chain was observed in a study of T cell responses to AZD1222 COVID-19 vaccine. Notes on the study in general: Among those given AZD1222, only six or seven were seropositive at baseline. Compared with day 0, the breadth and depth of the Spike-specific TCR repertoire rose significantly after two doses of AZD1222.

This CDR3 spans 14 amino acids. Germline V gives CDR1 SGHAT, CDR2 FQDESV (reference sequence). The V gene lost 0 bases and the J gene lost 7 bases, with 11 bases spanning the gap. This table comes from immunoSEQ multiplex PCR, and its TCRdb copy is limited to in-frame clones, with some not included. Here the sample spans around 150,000 clones, roughly 90% being singletons. In the case of this clone: No antigen is known for it.

The chain links TRBV11-1 to TRBJ2-3; D may be TRBD1 or TRBD2 (6 bases each). Sample: peripheral blood, taken on day 0 of AZD1222 vaccination. The clonotype was recovered from an adult in good health. CDR3 protein: CASSLALGGHTQYF. The CDR3 region has the DNA TGTGCCAGCAGCTTAGCGCTCGGGGGCCATACGCAGTATTTT.